The rows below give T cell receptor beta chains drawn from one sample of a study of response to subunit inactivated influenza vaccine. TCRdb redid the calling of the RT-PCR reads with MiXCR, one entry per CDR3 protein. The sample consists of 500,000 to 550,000 distinct CDR3 sequences, approximately 7.7% of them appearing once. This specimen consisted of PBMCs from blood, obtained about 23 months after vaccination. All receptors derive from a man between 50 and 70 years old who received an inactivated influenza vaccine. The CDR3 runs from the conserved cysteine through the conserved F or W. Fields, in order: V gene, CDR3 length, clone size, J gene, D gene, CDR3 DNA, CDR3 protein. A D gene is named only where the DNA matches it firmly. Part of the rows lack a size; the others show once, few, many or a class for expanded clones.

>TRBV4-1|14|NA|TRBJ2-5|NA
TGCGCCAGCAGCCCGGCGATTTACCAAGAGACCCAGTACTTC
CASSPAIYQETQYF
>TRBV20-1|15|many|TRBJ2-1|TRBD2
TGCAGTGCTAGAGAAGCGGGAGGGTCCTACAATGAGCAGTTCTTC
CSAREAGGSYNEQFF
>TRBV20-1|11|NA|TRBJ2-2|NA
TGCAGTGTGGTTTTGGCCGGGGAGCTGTTTTTT
CSVVLAGELFF
>TRBV20-1|14|many|TRBJ2-5|NA
TGCAGTGCCCTGGCTGGAGGGGGCGGCGAGACCCAGTACTTC
CSALAGGGGETQYF
>TRBV27|16|NA|TRBJ1-4|TRBD1
TGTGCCAGCAGTTTATCGCCGGGACAGGGGAATGAAAAACTGTTTTTT
CASSLSPGQGNEKLFF
>TRBV12-3/TRBV12-4|18|many|TRBJ2-3|NA
TGTGCCAGCAGCCCCCGTGGATTTGGTGGGGGAGGCACAGATACGCAGTATTTT
CASSPRGFGGGGTDTQYF
>TRBV5-1|14|NA|TRBJ2-3|TRBD2
TGCGCCAGCAGCTTGACTAGCGGGAGTATCGCGCAGTATTTT
CASSLTSGSIAQYF
>TRBV12-3/TRBV12-4|14|few|TRBJ2-2|NA
TGTGCCATCCCGACAACGGGAGTAACCGGGGAGCTGTTTTTT
CAIPTTGVTGELFF
>TRBV20-1|14|NA|TRBJ2-2|NA
TGCAGTGCTAGGGGGTTAGAAGGAACCGGGGAGCTGTTTTTT
CSARGLEGTGELFF
>TRBV6-5|18|NA|TRBJ1-4|TRBD1
TGTGCCAGCAGTTACGACAGGGGACCTTTTCCAACTAATGAAAAACTGTTTTTT
CASSYDRGPFPTNEKLFF
>TRBV19|15|NA|TRBJ1-1|NA
TGTGCCAGTATAGTAAATCAGGGCGGGAACACTGAAGCTTTCTTT
CASIVNQGGNTEAFF
>TRBV29-1|12|many|TRBJ2-7|NA
TGCAGCGTTGTTGCGGCATCCTACGAGCAGTACTTC
CSVVAASYEQYF
>TRBV27|13|once|TRBJ2-2|TRBD2
TGTGCCAGCAGCCAGACTAGCTCCGGGGAGCTGTTTTTT
CASSQTSSGELFF
>TRBV4-1|17|NA|TRBJ1-3|NA
TGCGCCAGCAGCCTGGTTAGCGGGGATTTCTCTGGAAACACCATATATTTT
CASSLVSGDFSGNTIYF
>TRBV2|13|few|TRBJ2-1|NA
TGTGCCAGCAGTAAGGGAAACTACAATGAGCAGTTCTTC
CASSKGNYNEQFF
>TRBV7-8|15|many|TRBJ2-5|NA
TGTGCCAGCAGCTTAGCTCTTAATGTCTTCGAGACCCAGTACTTC
CASSLALNVFETQYF
>TRBV29-1|15|few|TRBJ1-2|TRBD1
TGCAGCGTTCCCAGACAGGACAGGGGGCTATATGGCTACACCTTC
CSVPRQDRGLYGYTF
>TRBV20-1|13|few|TRBJ1-1|NA
TGCAGTGCTAGACAGGTCCTGAACACTGAAGCTTTCTTT
CSARQVLNTEAFF
>TRBV9|15|NA|TRBJ1-3|NA
TGTGCCAGCAGCGTAGACGCGGGGCCCGGAAACACCATATATTTT
CASSVDAGPGNTIYF
>TRBV28|14|NA|TRBJ2-3|NA
TGTGCCAGCAGCCCCATAGGATTCACAGATACGCAGTATTTT
CASSPIGFTDTQYF
>TRBV7-7|15|few|TRBJ2-5|TRBD2
TGTGCTAGCAGCGTGTCTAGCGGGGGGATGGAGACCCAGTACTTC
CASSVSSGGMETQYF
>TRBV7-9|14|NA|TRBJ2-3|TRBD1
TGTGCCAGCAGCTTCGACAGGGGGCGGGATACGCAGTATTTT
CASSFDRGRDTQYF
>TRBV3-1|14|few|TRBJ2-7|TRBD1
TGTGCCAGCAGCTCCGGGACAGGGTGGTACGAGCAGTACTTC
CASSSGTGWYEQYF
>TRBV5-1|15|many|TRBJ2-1|TRBD2
TGCGCCAGCAGCTTGGGGACTAGCGGGATTTTTGAGCAGTTCTTC
CASSLGTSGIFEQFF
>TRBV5-5|13|few|TRBJ2-1|NA
TGTGCCAGCAGATTTCCGACTAGCAATGAGCAGTTCTTC
CASRFPTSNEQFF
>TRBV20-1|14|many|TRBJ2-3|NA
TGCAGTGCCACTGAGGTTCAGTCCACAGATACGCAGTATTTT
CSATEVQSTDTQYF
>TRBV12-3/TRBV12-4|15|many|TRBJ1-1|TRBD1
TGTGCCAGCAGTCCCCCCGGGACAGTGAACACTGAAGCTTTCTTT
CASSPPGTVNTEAFF
>TRBV28|15|many|TRBJ2-7|TRBD2
TGTGCCAGCAGTTTACTAGCGGGAGTTCTGAACGAGCAGTACTTC
CASSLLAGVLNEQYF
>TRBV2|15|many|TRBJ2-3|NA
TGTGCCAGCAGGGAGGGGTCGGCAAGCACAGATACGCAGTATTTT
CASREGSASTDTQYF
>TRBV25-1|14|many|TRBJ2-1|NA
TGTGCCAGCAGTTATTCGGGTCCCTACAATGAGCAGTTCTTC
CASSYSGPYNEQFF
>TRBV29-1|14|many|TRBJ2-7|TRBD2
TGCAGCGTTGTTGGGCTAGCGGGAGGCTACGAGCAGTACTTC
CSVVGLAGGYEQYF
>TRBV10-3|15|many|TRBJ2-1|TRBD1
TGTGCCATCAGTGGTGACAGGGGGCCCTACAATGAGCAGTTCTTC
CAISGDRGPYNEQFF
>TRBV6-1|14|many|TRBJ1-2|NA
TGTGCCAGCAGGAGCCCGGGGGGACGGCGTGGCTACACCTTC
CASRSPGGRRGYTF
>TRBV5-1|16|many|TRBJ1-3|TRBD1
TGCGCCAGCAGCTTGAGGGGACAGGGATCCGGAAACACCATATATTTT
CASSLRGQGSGNTIYF
>TRBV6-5|16|many|TRBJ2-7|NA
TGTGCCAGCAGTTACGAAGAGGCAGGAGGCTCCTACGAGCAGTACTTC
CASSYEEAGGSYEQYF
>TRBV10-3|13|many|TRBJ2-7|NA
TGTGCCAACTCCGGGACGGATTTTTACGAGCAGTACTTC
CANSGTDFYEQYF
>TRBV5-1|15|many|TRBJ2-7|TRBD2
TGCGCCAGCAGCTTGGTGGCGGGGGAGTCCTACGAGCAGTACTTC
CASSLVAGESYEQYF
>TRBV7-2|12|many|TRBJ1-6|NA
TGTGCCAGCAGCCTGGGGTATTCACCCCTCCACTTT
CASSLGYSPLHF
>TRBV6-1|13|many|TRBJ2-2|NA
TGTGCCACCTCAATCGTGGCAGGCGGGGAGCTGTTTTTT
CATSIVAGGELFF
>TRBV20-1|15|few|TRBJ2-7|TRBD2
TGCAGTGCTAGAGGTGAGGCTAGCGGGTCGTACGAGCAGTACTTC
CSARGEASGSYEQYF
>TRBV20-1|14|NA|TRBJ2-5|TRBD1
TGCAGTGCAACAGTCACAGGGGGCACGAAGACCCAGTACTTC
CSATVTGGTKTQYF
>TRBV6-2/TRBV6-3|16|many|TRBJ2-7|TRBD1
TGTGCCAGCAGTTACGACAGGGGTCTGAATTTGTACGAGCAGTACTTC
CASSYDRGLNLYEQYF
>TRBV6-2/TRBV6-3|14|NA|TRBJ2-7|TRBD1
TGTGCCAGCAGACCATACCGGGACAGTGGAGAGCAGTACTTC
CASRPYRDSGEQYF
>TRBV12-3/TRBV12-4|14|many|TRBJ1-2|NA
TGTGCCAGCAGTTTTATGTCAGGAGGTGATGGCTACACCTTC
CASSFMSGGDGYTF
>TRBV18|15|NA|TRBJ2-1|NA
TGTGCCAGCTCACCACCGATGCGTGCTGGAAATGAGCAGTTCTTC
CASSPPMRAGNEQFF
>TRBV6-5|11|NA|TRBJ2-1|NA
TGTGCCAGCAGTCGCCCCGGGGAGCAGTTCTTC
CASSRPGEQFF
>TRBV7-6|15|few|TRBJ1-4|TRBD1
TGTGCCAGCAGTCAATCGACAGGGCCTAATGAAAAACTGTTTTTT
CASSQSTGPNEKLFF
>TRBV21-1|17|few|TRBJ2-1|NA
TGTGCCAGCAGCAAAGTTAGGGCAGGGAGCTCCTACAATGAGCAGTTCTTC
CASSKVRAGSSYNEQFF
>TRBV12-3/TRBV12-4|13|few|TRBJ2-3|NA
TGTGCCAGCAGGGAAGTAAGCACAGATACGCAGTATTTT
CASREVSTDTQYF
>TRBV20-1|13|few|TRBJ1-1|NA
TGCAGTGCCAGGGATGGGCCTGGACAAAAAGCTGTCTTT
CSARDGPGQKAVF
>TRBV15|14|NA|TRBJ1-6|TRBD1
TGTGCCACCAGCACGACAGGGTCTGGTTCACCCCTCCACTTT
CATSTTGSGSPLHF
>TRBV6-1|11|NA|TRBJ1-1|NA
TGTGCCAGTGGACAGAACACTGAAGCTTTCTTT
CASGQNTEAFF
>TRBV7-2|14|few|TRBJ2-7|NA
TGTGCCAGCAGCTTCGTAAAAGGGACCTACGAGCAGTACTTC
CASSFVKGTYEQYF
>TRBV4-3|13|many|TRBJ2-1|NA
TGCGCCAGCAGCCAAGACGGGCTTGATCTCCCCTTCTTC
CASSQDGLDLPFF
>TRBV12-3/TRBV12-4|15|many|TRBJ1-6|TRBD1
TGTGCCAGCAGTTCTCGGGACAGCTATAATTCACCCCTCCACTTT
CASSSRDSYNSPLHF
>TRBV12-3/TRBV12-4|15|few|TRBJ2-7|NA
TGTGCCAGCAGTTCTTCCGGCGGCACGATCTACGAGCAGTACTTC
CASSSSGGTIYEQYF